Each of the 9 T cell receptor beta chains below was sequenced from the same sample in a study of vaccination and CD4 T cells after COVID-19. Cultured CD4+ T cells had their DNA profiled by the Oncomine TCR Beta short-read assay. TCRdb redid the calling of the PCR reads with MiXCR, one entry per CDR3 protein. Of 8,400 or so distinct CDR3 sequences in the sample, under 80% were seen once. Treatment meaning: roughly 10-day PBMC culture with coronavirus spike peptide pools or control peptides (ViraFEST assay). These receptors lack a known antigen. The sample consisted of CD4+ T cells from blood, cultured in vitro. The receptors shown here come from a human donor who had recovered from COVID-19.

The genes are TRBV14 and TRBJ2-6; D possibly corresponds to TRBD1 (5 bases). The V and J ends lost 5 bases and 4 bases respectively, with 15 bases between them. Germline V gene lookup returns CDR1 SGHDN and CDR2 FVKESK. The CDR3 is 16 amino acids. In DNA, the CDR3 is TGTGCCAGCAGCAACAATCCTGGGGCAGGGGCCAACGTCCTGACTTTC. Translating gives CASSNNPGAGANVLTF.

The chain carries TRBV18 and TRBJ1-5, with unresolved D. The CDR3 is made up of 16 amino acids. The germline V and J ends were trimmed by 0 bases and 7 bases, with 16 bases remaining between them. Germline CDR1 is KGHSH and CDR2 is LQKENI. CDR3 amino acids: CASSPPGNGGTQPQHF. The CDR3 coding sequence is TGTGCCAGCTCACCACCAGGGAATGGCGGAACACAGCCCCAGCATTTT. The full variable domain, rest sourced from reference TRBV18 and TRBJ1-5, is NAGVMQNPRHLVRRRGQEARLRCSPMKGHSHVYWYRQLPEEGLKFMVYLQKENIIDESGMPKERFSAEFPKEGPSILRIQQVVRGDSAAYFCASSPPGNGGTQPQHFGDGTRLSIL.

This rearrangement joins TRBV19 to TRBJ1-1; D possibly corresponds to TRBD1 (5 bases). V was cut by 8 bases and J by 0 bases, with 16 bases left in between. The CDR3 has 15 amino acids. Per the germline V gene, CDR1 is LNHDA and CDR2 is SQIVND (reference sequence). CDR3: CASCQGRAMNTEAFF. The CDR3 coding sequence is TGTGCCAGTTGTCAGGGACGGGCGATGAACACTGAAGCTTTCTTT.

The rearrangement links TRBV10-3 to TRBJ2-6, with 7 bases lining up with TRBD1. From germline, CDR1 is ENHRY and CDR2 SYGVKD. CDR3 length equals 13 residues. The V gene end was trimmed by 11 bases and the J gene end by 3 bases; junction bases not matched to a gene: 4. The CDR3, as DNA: TGTGCCGCCCAGGGGGTTGGGGCCAACGTCCTGACTTTC. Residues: CAAQGVGANVLTF.

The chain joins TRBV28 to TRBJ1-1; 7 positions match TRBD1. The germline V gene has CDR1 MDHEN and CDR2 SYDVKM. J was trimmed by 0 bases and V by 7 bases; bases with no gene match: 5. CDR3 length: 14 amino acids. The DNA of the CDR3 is TGTGCCAGCACCCAGGGGGGCATGAACACTGAAGCTTTCTTT. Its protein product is CASTQGGMNTEAFF. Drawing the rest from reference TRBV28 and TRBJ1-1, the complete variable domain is DVKVTQSSRYLVKRTGEKVFLECVQDMDHENMFWYRQDPGLGLRLIYFSYDVKMKEKGDIPEGYSVSREKKERFSLILESASTNQTSMYLCASTQGGMNTEAFFGQGTRLTVV.

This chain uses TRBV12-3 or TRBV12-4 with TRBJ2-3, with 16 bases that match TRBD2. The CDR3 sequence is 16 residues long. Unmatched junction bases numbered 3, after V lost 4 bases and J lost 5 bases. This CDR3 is CASSSGLAGGLDTQYF. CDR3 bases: TGTGCCAGCAGTTCGGGACTAGCGGGGGGGTTAGATACGCAGTATTTT.

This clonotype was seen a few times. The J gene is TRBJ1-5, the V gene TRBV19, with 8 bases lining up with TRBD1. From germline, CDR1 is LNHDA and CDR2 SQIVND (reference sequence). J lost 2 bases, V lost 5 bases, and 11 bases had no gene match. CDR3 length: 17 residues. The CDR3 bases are TGTGCCAGTAGTGCCTCAGGGGGCGGGCTAGGCAATCAGCCCCAGCATTTT. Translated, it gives CASSASGGGLGNQPQHF.

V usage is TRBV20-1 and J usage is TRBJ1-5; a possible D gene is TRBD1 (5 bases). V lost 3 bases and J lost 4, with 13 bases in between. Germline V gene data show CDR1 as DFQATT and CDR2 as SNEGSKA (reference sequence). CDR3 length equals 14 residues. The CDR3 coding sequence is TGCAGTGCTAGCATGAGGGGCCTTAATCAGCCCCAGCATTTT. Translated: CSASMRGLNQPQHF.

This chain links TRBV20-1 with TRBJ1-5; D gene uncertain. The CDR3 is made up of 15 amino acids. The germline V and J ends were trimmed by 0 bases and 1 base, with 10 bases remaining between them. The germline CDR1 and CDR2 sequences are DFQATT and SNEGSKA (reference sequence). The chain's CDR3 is CSARDDASSNQPQHF. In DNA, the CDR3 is TGCAGTGCTAGAGATGACGCATCGAGCAATCAGCCCCAGCATTTT.